The 2 T cell receptor beta chains below all came from one sample that was sequenced in a study of blood T cell repertoires in COVID-19. Sequencing used immunoSEQ multiplex PCR; TCRdb keeps in-frame clones, though not all of them. Of about 190,000 clones listed, around nine tenths were seen once; the top ten hold less than 1.5%. What was sequenced was peripheral blood. Receptors were obtained from a man aged 25 to 40 with acute or convalescent COVID-19.

The rearrangement uses TRBV2 and TRBJ1-1, with D unclear. CDR3 size: 14 residues. The V end lost 2 bases, the J end lost 7 bases, and 14 bases lay between the germline ends. Germline V gives CDR1 SNHLY, CDR2 FYNNEI. The DNA of the CDR3 is TGTGCCAGCAGTGAACGACTGCTGATTGGTGAAGCTTTCTTT. Translation: CASSERLLIGEAFF.

This chain connects TRBV11-2 to TRBJ2-7; 7 positions match TRBD1. Germline assignment: CDR1 SGHAT and CDR2 FQNNGV. The CDR3 totals 15 residues. The J segment lost 0 bases and the V segment lost 1 base, leaving 3 bases of the junction unmatched. This CDR3 reads CASSLVQGSSYEQYF. The CDR3, as DNA: TGTGCCAGCAGCTTAGTACAGGGGAGCTCCTACGAGCAGTACTTC.